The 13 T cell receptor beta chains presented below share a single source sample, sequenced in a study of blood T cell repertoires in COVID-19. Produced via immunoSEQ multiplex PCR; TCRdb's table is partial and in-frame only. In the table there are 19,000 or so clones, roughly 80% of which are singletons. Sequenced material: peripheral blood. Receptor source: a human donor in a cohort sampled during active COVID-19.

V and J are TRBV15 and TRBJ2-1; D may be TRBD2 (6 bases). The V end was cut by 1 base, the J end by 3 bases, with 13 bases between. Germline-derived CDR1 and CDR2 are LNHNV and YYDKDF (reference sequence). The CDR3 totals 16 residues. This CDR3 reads CATSRGNRLVYNEQFF. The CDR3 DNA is TGTGCCACCAGCAGAGGGAATCGACTAGTCTACAATGAGCAGTTCTTC. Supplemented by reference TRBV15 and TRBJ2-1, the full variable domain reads DAMVIQNPRYQVTQFGKPVTLSCSQTLNHNVMYWYQQKSSQAPKLLFHYYDKDFNNEADTPDNFQSRRPNTSFCFLDIRSPGLGDTAMYLCATSRGNRLVYNEQFFGPGTRLTVL.

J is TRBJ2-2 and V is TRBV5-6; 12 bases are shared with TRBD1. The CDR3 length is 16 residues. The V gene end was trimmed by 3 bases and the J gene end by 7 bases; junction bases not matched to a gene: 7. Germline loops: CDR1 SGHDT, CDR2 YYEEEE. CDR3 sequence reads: CASSSGDRGHVGELFF. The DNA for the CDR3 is TGTGCCAGCAGCTCCGGGGACAGGGGGCATGTCGGGGAGCTGTTTTTT.

The CDR3 is CASALGAYNEQFF. CDR3 coding DNA: TGTGCCAGCGCCCTAGGGGCCTACAATGAGCAGTTCTTC. The chain uses TRBV11-2 and TRBJ2-1; a possible D gene is TRBD1 (5 bases). CDR1 and CDR2 from the germline V gene are SGHAT and FQNNGV. CDR3 length equals 13 residues. V lost 8 bases and J 2 bases, leaving 10 bases between the germline ends. The full variable domain, with the rest looked up from reference TRBV11-2 and TRBJ2-1, is EAGVAQSPRYKIIEKRQSVAFWCNPISGHATLYWYQQILGQGPKLLIQFQNNGVVDDSQLPKDRFSAERLKGVDSTLKIQPAKLEDSAVYLCASALGAYNEQFFGPGTRLTVL.

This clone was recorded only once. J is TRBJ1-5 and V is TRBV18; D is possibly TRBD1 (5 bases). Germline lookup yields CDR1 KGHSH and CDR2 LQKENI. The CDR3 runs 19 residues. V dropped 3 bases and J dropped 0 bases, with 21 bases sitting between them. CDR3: CASSPRADTSVHSNQPQHF. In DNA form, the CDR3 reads TGTGCCAGCTCACCTCGGGCGGACACGTCTGTTCATAGCAATCAGCCCCAGCATTTT.

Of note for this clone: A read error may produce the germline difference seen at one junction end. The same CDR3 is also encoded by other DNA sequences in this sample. CDR3 in DNA: TGTGCCAGTAGTGAACGAGAGACCCAGTACTTC. This codes for CASSERETQYF. V usage is TRBV2 and J usage is TRBJ2-5; D ambiguous. Germline V lookup: CDR1 SNHLY, CDR2 FYNNEI. The CDR3 sequence is 11 residues long.

This chain's CDR3 is CAISDKTGEETQYF. The CDR3 bases are TGTGCCATCAGTGATAAGACAGGGGAAGAGACCCAGTACTTC. The chain has TRBV10-3 and TRBJ2-5; 8 positions match TRBD1. The junction had 3 bases not matched to a gene; V was cut back by 3 bases and J by 3 bases. The germline gives CDR1 ENHRY, CDR2 SYGVKD. The CDR3 length is 14 residues.

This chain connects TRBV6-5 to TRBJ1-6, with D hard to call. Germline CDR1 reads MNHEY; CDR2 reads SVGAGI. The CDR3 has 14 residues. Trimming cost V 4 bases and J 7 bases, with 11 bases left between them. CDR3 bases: TGTGCCAGCAGTTCGGGGTCCCGAAATTCACCCCTCCACTTT. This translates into CASSSGSRNSPLHF.

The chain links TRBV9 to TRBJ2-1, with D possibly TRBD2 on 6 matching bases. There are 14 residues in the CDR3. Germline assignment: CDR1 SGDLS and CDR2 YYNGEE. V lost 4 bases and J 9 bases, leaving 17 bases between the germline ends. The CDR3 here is CASSTSPFSGEQFF. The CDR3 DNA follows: TGTGCCAGCAGCACTTCCCCTTTTAGCGGTGAGCAGTTCTTC.

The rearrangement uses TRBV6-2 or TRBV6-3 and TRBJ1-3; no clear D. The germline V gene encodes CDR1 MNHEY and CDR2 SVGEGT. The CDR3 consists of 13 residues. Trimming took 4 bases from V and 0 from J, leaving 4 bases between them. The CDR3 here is CASSSLSGNTIYF. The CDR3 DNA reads TGTGCCAGCAGTTCCCTCTCTGGAAACACCATATATTTT.

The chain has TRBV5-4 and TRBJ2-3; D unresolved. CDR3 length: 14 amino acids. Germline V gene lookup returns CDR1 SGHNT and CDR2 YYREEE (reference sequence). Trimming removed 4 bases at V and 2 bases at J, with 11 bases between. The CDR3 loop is CASSENSNTDTQYF. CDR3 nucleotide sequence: TGTGCCAGCAGCGAGAATAGTAACACAGATACGCAGTATTTT.

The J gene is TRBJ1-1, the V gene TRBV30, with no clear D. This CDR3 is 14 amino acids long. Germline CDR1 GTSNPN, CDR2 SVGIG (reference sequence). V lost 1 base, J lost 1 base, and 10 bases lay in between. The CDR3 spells CAWSASTRNTEAFF. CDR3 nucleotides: TGTGCCTGGAGTGCTTCCACGAGGAACACTGAAGCTTTCTTT.

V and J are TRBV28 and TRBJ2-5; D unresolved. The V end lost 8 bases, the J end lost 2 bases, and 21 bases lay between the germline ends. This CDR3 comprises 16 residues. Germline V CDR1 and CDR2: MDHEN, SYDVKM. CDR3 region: CASGSLGRWVQETQYF. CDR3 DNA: TGTGCCAGCGGATCCCTGGGCAGGTGGGTTCAAGAGACCCAGTACTTC.

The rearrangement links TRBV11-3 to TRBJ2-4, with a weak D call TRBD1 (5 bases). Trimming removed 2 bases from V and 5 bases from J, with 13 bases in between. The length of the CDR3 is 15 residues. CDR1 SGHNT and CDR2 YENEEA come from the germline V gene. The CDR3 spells CASSLSSGIQNIQYF. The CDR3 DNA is TGTGCCAGCAGCTTAAGTTCAGGGATCCAAAACATTCAGTACTTC.